This T cell receptor (beta chain) was documented in a study of cytomegalovirus exposure and HLA in healthy donors. Overall study findings and caveats: Rare TCR sequences predominated, though certain public TCRs were found in many donors.

Data came from immunoSEQ multiplex PCR; TCRdb stores just in-frame clones and leaves some out. In the table there are some 110,000 clones, more than 70% of which are singletons. J gave up 2 bases and V 3 bases, and 6 bases lay outside the gene matches. This CDR3 region has 15 residues. Germline V gene lookup returns CDR1 SGHAT and CDR2 FQNNGV. This clone showed up just once. The antigen is unknown. The sequencing sample was made of PBMCs. The chain joins TRBV11-2 to TRBJ2-5, with TRBD1 matching 7 bases. This receptor was obtained from a man aged 18 to 35 in good health and CMV-seronegative. The CDR3 loop reads CASSLTGHWQETQYF. CDR3 coding DNA: TGTGCCAGCAGCTTGACAGGGCACTGGCAAGAGACCCAGTACTTC. Using reference TRBV11-2 and TRBJ2-5 for the parts outside the CDR3, the full variable domain is EAGVAQSPRYKIIEKRQSVAFWCNPISGHATLYWYQQILGQGPKLLIQFQNNGVVDDSQLPKDRFSAERLKGVDSTLKIQPAKLEDSAVYLCASSLTGHWQETQYFGPGTRLLVL.